This TCR beta chain was sequenced for a study of cytomegalovirus exposure and HLA in healthy donors. The table came from immunoSEQ multiplex PCR; TCRdb's copy has only in-frame clones and leaves some out. The sample gives tens of thousands of clones, 94% of which show up once; roughly 3% is in the top ten. Findings of the study overall: In the 120 or so validation repertoires, just under 95% of cluster scores exceeded 0, per a later analysis.

Turning to this clone: The antigen is not known.

Germline CDR1 SGHNT, CDR2 YENEEA. V lost 5 bases, J lost 5 bases, and 18 bases lay in between. The CDR3 has 15 residues. The specimen sequenced was PBMCs. The receptor was derived from a woman between 18 and 29 years old in good health and CMV-seropositive. This chain links TRBV11-3 with TRBJ2-5; D perhaps matches TRBD2 (7 bases). For the CDR3, the DNA is TGTGCCAGCAGCCCGGGGGGCCGAGGAGAGGAGACCCAGTACTTC. Amino acids: CASSPGGRGEETQYF.